The 13 T cell receptor beta chains below were found in one sample sequenced in a study of OX40 agonist ivuxolimab in advanced cancers. Repertoires were generated with immunoSEQ multiplex PCR, while TCRdb's copy carries only in-frame clones and drops some. The sample includes roughly 70,000 clones, roughly 89% of them seen just once. The material sequenced was CD4+ or CD8+ T cells sorted from blood, taken in a trial of the OX40 agonist ivuxolimab. All receptors derive from an adult with an advanced solid tumor such as melanoma, head and neck, liver or kidney cancer.

The CDR3 nucleotides read TGTGCCAGCCAGGGACAGGGCAATTCACCCCTCCACTTT. Its translation: CASQGQGNSPLHF. The chain couples TRBV7-3 to TRBJ1-6, with 9 bases fitting TRBD1. Per germline, CDR1 SGHTA and CDR2 FQGTGA. This CDR3 has 13 amino acids. The V and J ends lost 8 bases and 7 bases, in that order; junction bases with no gene match: 3.

The rearrangement joins TRBV7-9 to TRBJ1-1; 8 bases agree with TRBD1. After removal of 6 bases from V and 6 bases from J, the junction contained 12 bases not matched to a gene. CDR1 is SEHNR, CDR2 FQNEAQ, per germline (reference sequence). The CDR3 covers 15 residues. CDR3: CASRSRQGSNSEAFF. The CDR3 DNA follows: TGTGCCAGCAGATCCCGACAGGGGTCTAATTCTGAAGCTTTCTTT.

The V and J genes are TRBV5-6 and TRBJ2-3, with TRBD1 identical over 8 bases. The CDR3 spans 14 residues. V was clipped by 2 bases and J by 6 bases; unmatched bases: 5. Germline loops: CDR1 SGHDT, CDR2 YYEEEE. CDR3 in amino acids: CASSLPNRGDTQYF. The DNA for the CDR3 is TGTGCCAGCAGCTTACCAAACAGGGGGGATACGCAGTATTTT. The full variable domain, with the rest looked up from reference TRBV5-6 and TRBJ2-3, is DAGVTQSPTHLIKTRGQQVTLRCSPKSGHDTVSWYQQALGQGPQFIFQYYEEEERQRGNFPDRFSGHQFPNYSSELNVNALLLGDSALYLCASSLPNRGDTQYFGPGTRLTVL.

In nucleotides, the CDR3 is TGTGCCAGCAGTTTGGACGGAGAGGAAAAACTGTTTTTT. Translation gives CASSLDGEEKLFF. The V gene is TRBV27, the J gene TRBJ1-4, with no clear D. V dropped 3 bases and J dropped 8 bases, with 10 bases sitting between them. The CDR3 runs 13 residues. The germline gives CDR1 MNHEY, CDR2 SMNVEV (reference sequence).

The chain recombines TRBV28 with TRBJ1-5; weak D call: TRBD1 (6 bases). The CDR3 has 12 amino acids. V was trimmed by 8 bases and J by 2 bases, leaving 7 bases between them. CDR1 is MDHEN, CDR2 SYDVKM, per germline. Here the CDR3 DNA reads TGTGCCAGCCGGACAGGCAATCAGCCCCAGCATTTT. Encoded protein: CASRTGNQPQHF.

DNA of the CDR3: TGTGCCAGCGACGAGGGGGGCAATCAGCCCCAGCATTTT. It translates to CASDEGGNQPQHF. The genes are TRBV2 and TRBJ1-5, with D possibly matching TRBD1 (6 bases). Germline V CDR1 and CDR2: SNHLY, FYNNEI. V lost 8 bases to trimming and J lost 2 bases, with 10 bases between them. CDR3 size: 13 residues. Based on the CDR3 plus reference TRBV2 and TRBJ1-5, the full variable domain is EPEVTQTPSHQVTQMGQEVILRCVPISNHLYFYWYRQILGQKVEFLVSFYNNEISEKSEIFDDQFSVERPDGSNFTLKIRSTKLEDSAMYFCASDEGGNQPQHFGDGTRLSIL.

J is TRBJ1-3 and V is TRBV18; 10 bases are a match to TRBD1. Germline lookup yields CDR1 KGHSH and CDR2 LQKENI. The ends lost 3 bases at V and 0 bases at J; junction bases unmatched: 8. The CDR3 runs 18 residues. The CDR3 nucleotides read TGTGCCAGCTCACCCAGGACAGGGGGAGAGAGCTCTGGAAACACCATATATTTT. It specifies CASSPRTGGESSGNTIYF.

Within the sample, this clone is medium-sized (0.01 to 0.1%). The chain carries TRBV4-2 and TRBJ1-1; 7 positions agree with TRBD1. The CDR3 spans 14 residues. The V and J ends lost 8 bases and 5 bases, in that order; junction bases with no gene match: 11. Germline V gene lookup returns CDR1 LGHNA and CDR2 YNFKEQ. For the CDR3, the DNA is TGTGCCAGCGCACGGGAACAGGGGCAAACTGAAGCTTTCTTT. Translating gives CASAREQGQTEAFF.

In its sample, this clone was seen once. The chain joins TRBV5-4 to TRBJ1-2; 8 positions match TRBD1. Germline trimming cut 3 bases from V and 4 bases from J; bases unmatched to any gene: 8. This CDR3 is built from 15 residues. CDR1 is SGHNT and CDR2 is YYREEE in the germline V gene (reference sequence). CDR3 in DNA: TGTGCCAGCAGCTCCCCGACAGGGGCCCTCTATGGCTACACCTTC. Protein: CASSSPTGALYGYTF.

The chain carries TRBV7-9 and TRBJ2-2, with no clear D. The germline V and J ends were trimmed by 1 base and 4 bases, with 4 bases remaining between them. Germline lookup yields CDR1 SEHNR and CDR2 FQNEAQ (reference sequence). The CDR3 contains 13 residues. CDR3 sequence reads: CASSLGSTGELFF. In nucleotides, the CDR3 is TGTGCCAGCAGCTTAGGGAGCACCGGGGAGCTGTTTTTT.

This clone was counted between two and nine times. The same CDR3 can be traced to other DNA sequences in this sample. The chain carries TRBV29-1 and TRBJ2-3; unclear D gene. Germline V gene data show CDR1 as SQVTM and CDR2 as ANQGSEA. The germline V and J ends were trimmed by 3 bases and 3 bases, with 1 base remaining between them. CDR3 size: 10 residues. The CDR3 loop reads CSVDTDTQYF. As DNA, the CDR3 is TGCAGCGTTGATACAGATACGCAGTATTTT.

This chain uses TRBV7-3 with TRBJ1-1; D possibly corresponds to TRBD1 (5 bases). This CDR3 comprises 14 residues. Germline CDR1 reads SGHTA; CDR2 reads FQGTGA. Trimming removed 3 bases from V and 1 base from J, with 9 bases in between. As DNA, the CDR3 is TGTGCCAGCAGCTTCGGGGGTCCGAACACTGAAGCTTTCTTT. Its translation is CASSFGGPNTEAFF.

The gene calls are TRBV28 and TRBJ2-5, with D possibly being TRBD2 (5 bases). Germline loops: CDR1 MDHEN, CDR2 SYDVKM. This CDR3 contains 15 residues. Trimming took off 3 bases at V and 4 bases at J, with 15 bases between the two ends. The CDR3 reads CASSFGGVPTETQYF. DNA for the CDR3: TGTGCCAGCAGTTTCGGAGGCGTCCCCACAGAGACCCAGTACTTC. The whole variable domain, filled in from reference TRBV28 and TRBJ2-5, reads DVKVTQSSRYLVKRTGEKVFLECVQDMDHENMFWYRQDPGLGLRLIYFSYDVKMKEKGDIPEGYSVSREKKERFSLILESASTNQTSMYLCASSFGGVPTETQYFGPGTRLLVL.